A selection of T cell receptor beta chains follows, all from one sample in a study of OX40 agonist ivuxolimab in advanced cancers. The data were produced by immunoSEQ multiplex PCR, yet TCRdb's version contains in-frame clones alone and is incomplete. Of approximately 60,000 clones detected, 84% appear once; the ten largest clones hold 27%. This specimen consisted of CD4+ or CD8+ T cells sorted from blood, obtained in a trial of the OX40 agonist ivuxolimab. The receptors stem from an adult with an advanced solid tumor such as melanoma, head and neck, liver or kidney cancer. Both conserved end residues are part of each CDR3. Each record gives: clone size, CDR3 length, J gene, V gene, D gene, CDR3 DNA, CDR3 protein. The D gene is left open where the match is weak. Size tells how often a clone was seen (once, few, many) or the class of an expanded clone, and some rows leave it out.

clone_size: NA
cdr3_length: 15
j_call: TRBJ2-7
v_call: TRBV9
d_call: TRBD1
cdr3_nt: TGTGCCAGCAGCGTGGGCCCGGGACAGGGTTACGAGCAGTACTTC
cdr3_aa: CASSVGPGQGYEQYF

clone_size: NA
cdr3_length: 14
j_call: TRBJ2-5
v_call: TRBV19
d_call: NA
cdr3_nt: TGTGCCAGTAGTTCTTCCCTTAGCGCGCCGACCCAGTACTTC
cdr3_aa: CASSSSLSAPTQYF

clone_size: NA
cdr3_length: 16
j_call: TRBJ2-1
v_call: TRBV7-2
d_call: TRBD2
cdr3_nt: TGTGCCAGCAGCTTAGGTCCGGGGGGACCATACAATGAGCAGTTCTTC
cdr3_aa: CASSLGPGGPYNEQFF

clone_size: NA
cdr3_length: 15
j_call: TRBJ2-2
v_call: TRBV27
d_call: TRBD2
cdr3_nt: TGTGCCAGCAGTTTCGAGACTAGCGGGAGCGGGGAGCTGTTTTTT
cdr3_aa: CASSFETSGSGELFF

clone_size: NA
cdr3_length: 16
j_call: TRBJ1-2
v_call: TRBV7-2
d_call: TRBD1
cdr3_nt: TGTGCCAGCAGCTTAGTTGTGGGGACAGCATATAACGGCTACACCTTC
cdr3_aa: CASSLVVGTAYNGYTF

clone_size: NA
cdr3_length: 14
j_call: TRBJ2-1
v_call: TRBV29-1
d_call: TRBD1
cdr3_nt: TGCAGCGTTGCGGGACAGGCCCATTACAATGAGCAGTTCTTC
cdr3_aa: CSVAGQAHYNEQFF

clone_size: NA
cdr3_length: 15
j_call: TRBJ1-1
v_call: TRBV5-1
d_call: NA
cdr3_nt: TGCGCCAGCAGTCGGGACGGAAATTCGAACACTGAAGCTTTCTTT
cdr3_aa: CASSRDGNSNTEAFF

clone_size: few
cdr3_length: 14
j_call: TRBJ2-7
v_call: TRBV11-2
d_call: TRBD1
cdr3_nt: TGTGCCAGCAGCTGGGGACAGGACATCTACGAGCAGTACTTC
cdr3_aa: CASSWGQDIYEQYF

clone_size: NA
cdr3_length: 15
j_call: TRBJ1-4
v_call: TRBV5-3
d_call: TRBD1
cdr3_nt: TGTGCCAGAAGCTTGATGACAGGGGCGGAAGAAAAACTGTTTTTT
cdr3_aa: CARSLMTGAEEKLFF

clone_size: NA
cdr3_length: 11
j_call: TRBJ2-7
v_call: TRBV20-1
d_call: TRBD2
cdr3_nt: TGCAGTGCTTCCACTAGCGTCGAGCAGTACTTC
cdr3_aa: CSASTSVEQYF

clone_size: NA
cdr3_length: 15
j_call: TRBJ2-1
v_call: TRBV13
d_call: TRBD2
cdr3_nt: TGTGCCAGCAGCTTAAGACTAGCGGGAGACAATGAGCAGTTCTTC
cdr3_aa: CASSLRLAGDNEQFF

clone_size: NA
cdr3_length: 15
j_call: TRBJ2-2
v_call: TRBV7-2
d_call: NA
cdr3_nt: TGTGCCAGCAGCGGAACAGGGTTAGGGACCGGGGAGCTGTTTTTT
cdr3_aa: CASSGTGLGTGELFF

clone_size: NA
cdr3_length: 13
j_call: TRBJ1-2
v_call: TRBV6-6
d_call: NA
cdr3_nt: TGTGCCAGCAGCCGGACCCCGCCAGATGGCTACACCTTC
cdr3_aa: CASSRTPPDGYTF

clone_size: NA
cdr3_length: 14
j_call: TRBJ2-7
v_call: TRBV7-9
d_call: NA
cdr3_nt: TGTGCCAGCAGCTCAGGGAACCAGCCCTACGAGCAGTACTTC
cdr3_aa: CASSSGNQPYEQYF

clone_size: NA
cdr3_length: 13
j_call: TRBJ2-1
v_call: TRBV10-3
d_call: NA
cdr3_nt: TGTGCCACCCTACGGGCCGGAGACAATGAGCAGTTCTTC
cdr3_aa: CATLRAGDNEQFF

clone_size: NA
cdr3_length: 15
j_call: TRBJ2-2
v_call: TRBV28
d_call: TRBD1
cdr3_nt: TGTGCCAGCACCTCGGGACAGGGTAACACCGGGGAGCTGTTTTTT
cdr3_aa: CASTSGQGNTGELFF

clone_size: NA
cdr3_length: 14
j_call: TRBJ1-6
v_call: TRBV4-3
d_call: NA
cdr3_nt: TGCGCCAGCAGCCAAGGGACAGTAAATTCACCCCTCCACTTT
cdr3_aa: CASSQGTVNSPLHF

clone_size: once
cdr3_length: 14
j_call: TRBJ1-4
v_call: TRBV4-1
d_call: NA
cdr3_nt: TGCGCCAGCAGCCTGAGGGCAGGAGATGAAAAACTGTTTTTT
cdr3_aa: CASSLRAGDEKLFF

clone_size: NA
cdr3_length: 14
j_call: TRBJ2-2
v_call: TRBV5-1
d_call: TRBD1
cdr3_nt: TGCGCCAGCAGGAACAGGGGAGTCACCGGGGAGCTGTTTTTT
cdr3_aa: CASRNRGVTGELFF

clone_size: NA
cdr3_length: 13
j_call: TRBJ1-4
v_call: TRBV19
d_call: NA
cdr3_nt: TGTGCCAGTAGTATCCCCCCACCGGGAAAACTGTTTTTT
cdr3_aa: CASSIPPPGKLFF

clone_size: NA
cdr3_length: 15
j_call: TRBJ2-2
v_call: TRBV4-3
d_call: NA
cdr3_nt: TGCGCCAGCAGCCAAGAAAACACCCCTTGGGGGGAGCTGTTTTTT
cdr3_aa: CASSQENTPWGELFF

clone_size: NA
cdr3_length: 14
j_call: TRBJ1-6
v_call: TRBV5-6
d_call: NA
cdr3_nt: TGTGCCAGCAGCCCCGTTGAGAGGGACTCACCCCTCCACTTT
cdr3_aa: CASSPVERDSPLHF

clone_size: NA
cdr3_length: 15
j_call: TRBJ2-7
v_call: TRBV29-1
d_call: NA
cdr3_nt: TGCAGCGTTGGGCATCTGGGGGCGCAAAAGTACGAGCAGTACTTC
cdr3_aa: CSVGHLGAQKYEQYF

clone_size: NA
cdr3_length: 15
j_call: TRBJ1-5
v_call: TRBV28
d_call: TRBD1
cdr3_nt: TGTGCCAGCATCATCGGACAGGGGTTTTCTCAGCCCCAGCATTTT
cdr3_aa: CASIIGQGFSQPQHF

clone_size: NA
cdr3_length: 15
j_call: TRBJ1-2
v_call: TRBV14
d_call: NA
cdr3_nt: TGTGCCAGCAGCCCGAGGGGCACTACTATCTATGGCTACACCTTC
cdr3_aa: CASSPRGTTIYGYTF

clone_size: NA
cdr3_length: 12
j_call: TRBJ1-1
v_call: TRBV29-1
d_call: NA
cdr3_nt: TGCAGCGTTAACTTTCTGGGGACTGAAGCTTTCTTT
cdr3_aa: CSVNFLGTEAFF

clone_size: NA
cdr3_length: 14
j_call: TRBJ2-2
v_call: TRBV7-7
d_call: TRBD1
cdr3_nt: TGTGCCAGCAGCCTCAGACAGGGAACCGGGGAGCTGTTTTTT
cdr3_aa: CASSLRQGTGELFF

clone_size: NA
cdr3_length: 15
j_call: TRBJ1-1
v_call: TRBV14
d_call: NA
cdr3_nt: TGTGCCAGCAGCCGCCTAGGGGCCGGACACACTGAAGCTTTCTTT
cdr3_aa: CASSRLGAGHTEAFF

clone_size: NA
cdr3_length: 13
j_call: TRBJ2-2
v_call: TRBV5-1
d_call: NA
cdr3_nt: TGCGCCAGCAGCTTAGGGGTTGGCGGGGAGCTGTTTTTT
cdr3_aa: CASSLGVGGELFF

clone_size: once
cdr3_length: 16
j_call: TRBJ1-5
v_call: TRBV27
d_call: TRBD1
cdr3_nt: TGTGCCAGCAGTTCTTACGACAGGGGGCTTGATCAGCCCCAGCATTTT
cdr3_aa: CASSSYDRGLDQPQHF

clone_size: NA
cdr3_length: 15
j_call: TRBJ1-6
v_call: TRBV5-1
d_call: NA
cdr3_nt: TGCGCCAGCAGCCCGAGACCGGGGGATAATTCACCCCTCCACTTT
cdr3_aa: CASSPRPGDNSPLHF

clone_size: NA
cdr3_length: 13
j_call: TRBJ2-1
v_call: TRBV6-5
d_call: NA
cdr3_nt: TGTGCCAGCAGTGGGACACTGGGGAGTGAGCAGTTCTTC
cdr3_aa: CASSGTLGSEQFF

clone_size: NA
cdr3_length: 16
j_call: TRBJ1-2
v_call: TRBV19
d_call: TRBD1
cdr3_nt: TGTGCCAGTAGTATATCCCGGGACAGGGGTGTCTATGGCTACACCTTC
cdr3_aa: CASSISRDRGVYGYTF

clone_size: NA
cdr3_length: 14
j_call: TRBJ1-1
v_call: TRBV7-2
d_call: TRBD1
cdr3_nt: TGTGCCAGCAGCTGGTGGACAGGAGGGGCTGAAGCTTTCTTT
cdr3_aa: CASSWWTGGAEAFF

clone_size: NA
cdr3_length: 14
j_call: TRBJ1-2
v_call: TRBV28
d_call: TRBD1
cdr3_nt: TGTGCCAGCAGGGGGGGACAGAATACCTATGGCTACACCTTC
cdr3_aa: CASRGGQNTYGYTF

clone_size: once
cdr3_length: 14
j_call: TRBJ2-3
v_call: TRBV6-1
d_call: NA
cdr3_nt: TGTGCCAGCAGTCCCTATTTTAGCACAGATACGCAGTATTTT
cdr3_aa: CASSPYFSTDTQYF

clone_size: NA
cdr3_length: 14
j_call: TRBJ1-4
v_call: TRBV7-9
d_call: NA
cdr3_nt: TGTGCCAGCAGCCTCGTTGAGGCGGGGGAAAAACTGTTTTTT
cdr3_aa: CASSLVEAGEKLFF